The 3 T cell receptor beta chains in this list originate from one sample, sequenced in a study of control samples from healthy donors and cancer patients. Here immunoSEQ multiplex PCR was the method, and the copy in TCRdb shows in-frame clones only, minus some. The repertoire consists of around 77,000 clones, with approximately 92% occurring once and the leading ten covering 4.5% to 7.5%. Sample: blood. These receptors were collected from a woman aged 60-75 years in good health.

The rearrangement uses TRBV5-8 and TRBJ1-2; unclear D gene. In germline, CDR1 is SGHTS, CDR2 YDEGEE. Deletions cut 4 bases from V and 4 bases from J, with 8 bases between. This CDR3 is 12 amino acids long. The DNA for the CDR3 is TGTGCCAGCAGCCCGGCCAGCTATGGCTACACCTTC. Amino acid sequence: CASSPASYGYTF.

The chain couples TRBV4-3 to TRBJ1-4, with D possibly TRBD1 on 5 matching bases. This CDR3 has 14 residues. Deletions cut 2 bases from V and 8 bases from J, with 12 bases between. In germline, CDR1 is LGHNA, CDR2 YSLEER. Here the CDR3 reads CASSQLGWGEKLFF. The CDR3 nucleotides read TGCGCCAGCAGCCAACTAGGGTGGGGCGAAAAACTGTTTTTT.

The CDR3, as DNA: TGTGCCAGTGGTATAGGCCTCTCTGGAAACACCATATATTTT. Encoded protein: CASGIGLSGNTIYF. The genes are TRBV6-1 and TRBJ1-3; D gene ambiguous. The CDR3 consists of 14 residues. V lost 9 bases to trimming and J lost 0 bases, with 12 bases between them. The germline V gene encodes CDR1 MNHNS and CDR2 SASEGT.